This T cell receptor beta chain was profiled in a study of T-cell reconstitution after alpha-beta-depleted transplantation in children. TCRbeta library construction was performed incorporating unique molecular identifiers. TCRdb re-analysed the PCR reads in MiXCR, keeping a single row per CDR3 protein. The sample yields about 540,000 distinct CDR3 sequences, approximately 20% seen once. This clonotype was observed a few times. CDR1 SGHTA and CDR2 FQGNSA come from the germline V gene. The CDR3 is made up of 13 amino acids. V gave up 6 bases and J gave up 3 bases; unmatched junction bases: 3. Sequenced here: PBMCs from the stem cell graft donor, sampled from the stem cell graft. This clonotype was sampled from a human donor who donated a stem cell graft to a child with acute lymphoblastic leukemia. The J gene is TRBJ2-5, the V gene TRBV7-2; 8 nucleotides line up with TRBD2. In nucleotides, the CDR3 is TGTGCCAGCAGGCTACTAGCGGAAGAGACCCAGTACTTC. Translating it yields CASRLLAEETQYF.